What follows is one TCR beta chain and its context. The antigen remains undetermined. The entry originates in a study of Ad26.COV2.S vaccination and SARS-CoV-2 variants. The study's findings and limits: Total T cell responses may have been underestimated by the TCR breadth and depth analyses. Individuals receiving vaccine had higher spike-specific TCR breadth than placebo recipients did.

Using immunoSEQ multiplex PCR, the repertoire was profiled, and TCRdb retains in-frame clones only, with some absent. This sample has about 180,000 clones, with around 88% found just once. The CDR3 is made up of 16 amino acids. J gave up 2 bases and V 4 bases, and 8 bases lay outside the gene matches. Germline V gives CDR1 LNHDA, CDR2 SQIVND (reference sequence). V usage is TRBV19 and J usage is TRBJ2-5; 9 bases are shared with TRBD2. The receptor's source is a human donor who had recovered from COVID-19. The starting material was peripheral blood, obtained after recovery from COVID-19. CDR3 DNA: TGTGCCAGTAGTACCGCCTGGGCGGGAGGGCAAGAGACCCAGTACTTC. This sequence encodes CASSTAWAGGQETQYF.